The 26 T cell receptor beta chains listed next were all sequenced from one sample in a study of cytomegalovirus exposure and HLA in healthy donors. 13 Jbeta primers and 60 Vbeta primers were used for the PCR. TCRdb's table, derived via immunoSEQ multiplex PCR, lists solely in-frame clones and lacks some. This table holds about 130,000 clones, approximately 87% found once. Source material: PBMCs. The receptors originated from a man younger than 35 in good health and CMV-seropositive.

The chain carries TRBV21-1 and TRBJ1-5. TRBV21-1 is annotated as a pseudogene. There are 17 residues in the CDR3. The CDR3 region has the DNA TGTGCCAGCAGCAAAGTACTAGGGTTGGAGGGATGGCAGCCCCAGCATTTT. Translated: CASSKVLGLEGWQPQHF.

Points on this clone: A junction boundary mismatches the germline segment, possibly from a read error. The same CDR3 can be traced to other DNA sequences in this sample. This chain's CDR3 is CATSGQNNSPLHF. The CDR3 nucleotides are TGTGCCACCAGTGGACAGAATAATTCCCCCCTCCACTTT. The rearrangement links TRBV15 to TRBJ1-6; possibly TRBD1 for D (6 bases). Germline V CDR1 and CDR2: LNHNV, YYDKDF (reference sequence). CDR3 length equals 13 residues.

The chain recombines TRBV29-1 with TRBJ2-2; D unresolved. This CDR3 is 11 amino acids long. The V end was cut by 5 bases, the J end by 5 bases, with 6 bases between. Germline V lookup: CDR1 SQVTM, CDR2 ANQGSEA. CDR3 nucleotide sequence: TGCAGCGTTCTAGAAACCGGGGAGCTGTTTTTT. This gives the protein CSVLETGELFF.

The chain is built from TRBV5-1 and TRBJ2-5; TRBD1 agrees at 7 bases. CDR1 is SGHRS and CDR2 is YFSETQ in the germline V gene. After removal of 4 bases from V and 2 bases from J, the junction contained 5 bases not matched to a gene. The CDR3 length is 14 residues. The CDR3 loop reads CASSPKDRQETQYF. CDR3 nucleotide sequence: TGCGCCAGCAGCCCAAAGGACAGGCAAGAGACCCAGTACTTC.

This rearrangement joins TRBV2 to TRBJ1-1; D might be TRBD1 (6 bases). Germline values: CDR1 SNHLY, CDR2 FYNNEI. CDR3 length: 13 residues. The germline V and J ends were trimmed by 6 bases and 1 base, with 9 bases remaining between them. CDR3 bases: TGTGCCAGCAGCGAGGACAGGAACACTGAAGCTTTCTTT. This encodes CASSEDRNTEAFF.

The chain carries TRBV5-6 and TRBJ1-1; 7 nucleotides align to TRBD1. This CDR3 comprises 13 residues. CDR1 is SGHDT, CDR2 YYEEEE, per germline. Unmatched junction bases numbered 4, after V lost 0 bases and J lost 8 bases. The CDR3 loop is CASSLAPGQEAFF. CDR3 DNA sequence: TGTGCCAGCAGCTTGGCCCCGGGACAGGAAGCTTTCTTT.

The chain recombines TRBV4-1 with TRBJ2-5; D is unclear. This CDR3 has 13 amino acids. Trimming cost V 3 bases and J 1 base, with 6 bases left between them. CDR1 is MGHRA, CDR2 YSYEKL, per germline. CDR3 residues: CASSQALQETQYF. In DNA, the CDR3 is TGCGCCAGCAGCCAGGCTCTCCAAGAGACCCAGTACTTC.

As for this clone: Additional DNA sequences in this sample encode the identical CDR3. The chain has TRBV27 and TRBJ1-5; a possible D gene is TRBD1 (6 bases). The V gene's germline CDR1 is MNHEY and CDR2 SMNVEV (reference sequence). The CDR3 length is 13 residues. With 5 bases removed from V and 2 bases from J, the gap between germline ends came to 7 bases. The CDR3 spells CASSRQGNQPQHF. The DNA for the CDR3 is TGTGCCAGCAGTCGACAGGGCAATCAGCCCCAGCATTTT.

The chain employs TRBV29-1 and TRBJ1-1; 9 bases line up with TRBD1. Germline CDR1 and CDR2: SQVTM and ANQGSEA. The V segment lost 7 bases and the J segment 6 bases; nucleotides outside the gene matches: 6. The CDR3 covers 12 residues. The CDR3, as DNA: TGCAGCGAGTCAACAGGGGGCCCTGAAGCTTTCTTT. Its translation is CSESTGGPEAFF.

The chain has TRBV2 and TRBJ2-5; perhaps TRBD2 as D (6 bases). The germline gives CDR1 SNHLY, CDR2 FYNNEI. This CDR3 has 15 amino acids. Trimming pared 6 bases from V and 4 bases from J, leaving 18 bases between. The CDR3 region has the DNA TGTGCCAGCAGAGCGCCGACTAGTCCCAGAGAGACCCAGTACTTC. It yields the protein CASRAPTSPRETQYF. The variable domain in full, with the rest retrieved from reference TRBV2 and TRBJ2-5, is EPEVTQTPSHQVTQMGQEVILRCVPISNHLYFYWYRQILGQKVEFLVSFYNNEISEKSEIFDDQFSVERPDGSNFTLKIRSTKLEDSAMYFCASRAPTSPRETQYFGPGTRLLVL.

CDR3 amino acids: CASSWGGSTEAFF. The CDR3 nucleotides read TGTGCCAGCAGCTGGGGAGGGAGCACTGAAGCTTTCTTT. The V and J genes are TRBV5-4 and TRBJ1-1; no definite D call. Germline CDR1 SGHNT, CDR2 YYREEE (reference sequence). This CDR3 region has 13 residues. V was pared by 3 bases and J by 4 bases, with 10 bases between.

The chain combines TRBV6-6 with TRBJ1-5; D gene uncertain. V was clipped by 2 bases and J by 6 bases, with 11 bases between them. The CDR3 sequence is 14 residues long. Germline CDR1 is MNHNY and CDR2 is SVGAGI (reference sequence). DNA for the CDR3: TGTGCCAGCAGTTACGAGCAGGTGGTTCAGCCCCAGCATTTT. This codes for CASSYEQVVQPQHF.

This rearrangement joins TRBV7-6 to TRBJ2-7, with TRBD1 matching 7 bases. The CDR3 loop spans 15 amino acids. V was clipped by 1 base and J by 3 bases; unmatched bases: 6. Germline V gene lookup returns CDR1 SGHVS and CDR2 FNYEAQ. The CDR3 loop reads CASSLGTGGFYEQYF. CDR3 bases: TGTGCCAGCAGCTTAGGGACAGGAGGATTCTACGAGCAGTACTTC.

A single count supports this clone. This chain connects TRBV2 to TRBJ1-1, with unresolved D. Germline-derived CDR1 and CDR2 are SNHLY and FYNNEI. The V and J ends lost 6 bases and 2 bases respectively, with 13 bases between them. This CDR3 spans 14 amino acids. The CDR3 nucleotides are TGTGCCAGCAGACCCCCTACAGCTAACACTGAAGCTTTCTTT. This gives the protein CASRPPTANTEAFF.

J is TRBJ2-7 and V is TRBV2; perhaps TRBD1 as D (5 bases). Germline CDR1 is SNHLY and CDR2 is FYNNEI. Trimming pared 5 bases from V and 1 base from J, leaving 15 bases between. This CDR3 is 15 amino acids long. CDR3 region: CASSPWAGPSYEQYF. In DNA form, the CDR3 reads TGTGCCAGCAGTCCCTGGGCAGGGCCGTCCTACGAGCAGTACTTC.

Note on this clone: A junction boundary mismatches the germline segment, possibly from a read error. The chain combines TRBV18 with TRBJ1-5, with a tentative D call TRBD1 (5 bases). Germline V gene lookup returns CDR1 KGHSH and CDR2 LQKENI. This CDR3 region has 14 residues. The chain's CDR3 is CASSPQVPGQPQHF. The CDR3 bases are TGTGCCAGCTCTCCACAGGTCCCGGGGCAGCCCCAGCATTTT.

The gene calls are TRBV2 and TRBJ2-2; 10 bases line up with TRBD1. The CDR3 covers 15 residues. Losses at the gene ends were 10 bases for V and 1 base for J; bases not matched to a gene: 6. Germline CDR1 SNHLY, CDR2 FYNNEI. In DNA form, the CDR3 reads TGTGCCACCAGGGACAGGGGAAAGAACACCGGGGAGCTGTTTTTT. Encoded protein: CATRDRGKNTGELFF.

The chain carries TRBV7-7 and TRBJ2-2, with D unresolved. CDR3 length: 13 residues. CDR1 is SSHAT, CDR2 FNYEAQ, per germline (reference sequence). Trimming took 5 bases from V and 5 from J, leaving 9 bases between them. The CDR3: CASSPQSTGELFF. CDR3 nucleotide sequence: TGTGCCAGCAGCCCCCAGTCTACCGGGGAGCTGTTTTTT.

The V gene is TRBV5-6, the J gene TRBJ1-2; 7 bases fit TRBD1. Trimming removed 4 bases from V and 4 bases from J; junction bases left unmatched: 7. CDR1 SGHDT and CDR2 YYEEEE come from the germline V gene. CDR3 size: 14 residues. DNA of the CDR3: TGTGCCAGCAGCCACGGGACAGTAGCCTATGGCTACACCTTC. Translating it yields CASSHGTVAYGYTF.

The rearrangement uses TRBV9 and TRBJ2-1; tentatively, D is TRBD2 (5 bases). The germline gives CDR1 SGDLS, CDR2 YYNGEE. This CDR3 has 15 residues. V was clipped by 4 bases and J by 4 bases, with 15 bases between them. CDR3 DNA: TGTGCCAGCAGCACCTGGAGGCGGATTTACAATGAGCAGTTCTTC. As protein: CASSTWRRIYNEQFF. The full variable domain, completed using reference TRBV9 and TRBJ2-1, is DSGVTQTPKHLITATGQRVTLRCSPRSGDLSVYWYQQSLDQGLQFLIQYYNGEERAKGNILERFSAQQFPDLHSELNLSSLELGDSALYFCASSTWRRIYNEQFFGPGTRLTVL.

This clone was counted between two and nine times. This chain uses TRBV5-1 with TRBJ1-4, with 7 positions matching TRBD1. Germline loops: CDR1 SGHRS, CDR2 YFSETQ. V trimming: 1 base; J trimming: 6 bases; junction bases outside the gene matches: 12. CDR3 size: 17 residues. In DNA, the CDR3 is TGCGCCAGCAGCTTGAAGGGACAGCGGGTCACCCATGAAAAACTGTTTTTT. Translated, it gives CASSLKGQRVTHEKLFF.

The chain is built from TRBV5-1 and TRBJ1-6, with TRBD1 as a possible D gene (6 bases). V lost 0 bases, J lost 9 bases, and 10 bases lay in between. The CDR3 sequence is 14 residues long. Germline CDR1 is SGHRS and CDR2 is YFSETQ. Written as DNA, the CDR3 is TGCGCCAGCAGCTTGGAGGGAGGGGGTTCACCCCTCCACTTT. This translates into CASSLEGGGSPLHF. The full variable domain, its missing parts supplied by reference TRBV5-1 and TRBJ1-6, is KAGVTQTPRYLIKTRGQQVTLSCSPISGHRSVSWYQQTPGQGLQFLFEYFSETQRNKGNFPGRFSGRQFSNSRSEMNVSTLELGDSALYLCASSLEGGGSPLHFGNGTRLTVT.

This chain links TRBV9 with TRBJ2-2, with D perhaps TRBD2 (5 bases). The V gene lost 6 bases and the J gene lost 0 bases, with 15 bases spanning the gap. The germline CDR1 and CDR2 sequences are SGDLS and YYNGEE. The CDR3 sequence is 16 residues long. In DNA, the CDR3 is TGTGCCAGCACCCCATTCGGGAACCCGAACACCGGGGAGCTGTTTTTT. Translated, it gives CASTPFGNPNTGELFF.

The sample holds a few counts of this clone. J is TRBJ2-2 and V is TRBV2, with 9 nucleotides matching TRBD1. Losses at the gene ends were 8 bases for V and 4 bases for J; bases not matched to a gene: 2. Germline V gives CDR1 SNHLY, CDR2 FYNNEI. This CDR3 has 13 amino acids. The CDR3 region has the DNA TGTGCCAGCGGGGACAGGGTCACCGGGGAGCTGTTTTTT. This gives the protein CASGDRVTGELFF.

The genes are TRBV7-9 and TRBJ2-3; TRBD1 agrees at 9 bases. The length of the CDR3 is 15 residues. The germline V gene encodes CDR1 SEHNR and CDR2 FQNEAQ (reference sequence). After removal of 3 bases from V and 2 bases from J, the junction contained 3 bases not matched to a gene. The CDR3 bases are TGTGCCAGCAGCTTGGGGGACAGGGTCACAGATACGCAGTATTTT. Residues: CASSLGDRVTDTQYF.

The chain employs TRBV19 and TRBJ2-7; tentatively, D is TRBD1 (6 bases). This CDR3 contains 13 residues. Trimming removed 5 bases at V and 3 bases at J, with 11 bases between. The V gene's germline CDR1 is LNHDA and CDR2 SQIVND (reference sequence). The CDR3 DNA reads TGTGCCAGTAGTTGGGGACAAAACTACGAGCAGTACTTC. Its translation: CASSWGQNYEQYF.